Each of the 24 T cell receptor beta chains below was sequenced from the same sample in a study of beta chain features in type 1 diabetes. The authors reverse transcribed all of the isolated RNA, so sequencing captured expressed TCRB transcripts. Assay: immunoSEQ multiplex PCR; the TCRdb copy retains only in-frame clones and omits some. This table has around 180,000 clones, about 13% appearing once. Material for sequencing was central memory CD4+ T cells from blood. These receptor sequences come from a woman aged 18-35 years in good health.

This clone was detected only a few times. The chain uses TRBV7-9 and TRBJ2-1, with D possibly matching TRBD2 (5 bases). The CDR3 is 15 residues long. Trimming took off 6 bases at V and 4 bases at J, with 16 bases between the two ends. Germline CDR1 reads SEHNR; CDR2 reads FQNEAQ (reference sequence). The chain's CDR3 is CASRSASGSYNEQFF. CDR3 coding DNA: TGTGCCAGCAGGTCGGCGAGCGGTTCGTACAATGAGCAGTTCTTC.

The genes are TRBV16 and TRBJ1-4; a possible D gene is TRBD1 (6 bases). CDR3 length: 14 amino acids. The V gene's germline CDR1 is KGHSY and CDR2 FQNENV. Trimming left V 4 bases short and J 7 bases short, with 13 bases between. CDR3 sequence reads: CASSRQSGAEKLFF. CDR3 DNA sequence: TGTGCCAGCAGCCGACAATCAGGGGCTGAAAAACTGTTTTTT. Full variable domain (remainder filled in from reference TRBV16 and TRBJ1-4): GEEVAQTPKHLVRGEGQKAKLYCAPIKGHSYVFWYQQVLKNEFKFLISFQNENVFDETGMPKERFSAKCLPNSPCSLEIQATKLEDSAVYFCASSRQSGAEKLFFGSGTQLSVL.

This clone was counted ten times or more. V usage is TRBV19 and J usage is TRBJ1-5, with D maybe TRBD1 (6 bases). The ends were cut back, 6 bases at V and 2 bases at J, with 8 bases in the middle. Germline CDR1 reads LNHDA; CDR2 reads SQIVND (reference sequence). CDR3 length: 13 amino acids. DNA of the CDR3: TGTGCCAGTAGGACAGGCCGCAATCAGCCCCAGCATTTT. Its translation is CASRTGRNQPQHF.

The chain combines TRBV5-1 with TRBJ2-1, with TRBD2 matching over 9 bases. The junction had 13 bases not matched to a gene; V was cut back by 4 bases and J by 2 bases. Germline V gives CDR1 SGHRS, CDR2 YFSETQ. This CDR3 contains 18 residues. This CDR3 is CASSPWGRAGGAYNEQFF. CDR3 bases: TGCGCCAGCAGCCCCTGGGGCCGCGCGGGAGGGGCCTACAATGAGCAGTTCTTC. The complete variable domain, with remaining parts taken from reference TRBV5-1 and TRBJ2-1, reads KAGVTQTPRYLIKTRGQQVTLSCSPISGHRSVSWYQQTPGQGLQFLFEYFSETQRNKGNFPGRFSGRQFSNSRSEMNVSTLELGDSALYLCASSPWGRAGGAYNEQFFGPGTRLTVL.

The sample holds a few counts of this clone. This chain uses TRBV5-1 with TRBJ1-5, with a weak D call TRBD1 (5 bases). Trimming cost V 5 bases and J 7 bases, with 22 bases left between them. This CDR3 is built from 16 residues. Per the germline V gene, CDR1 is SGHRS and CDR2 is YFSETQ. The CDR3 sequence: CASRQSPGSGNQPQHF. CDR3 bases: TGCGCCAGCAGACAGAGTCCAGGGTCAGGGAACCAGCCCCAGCATTTT.

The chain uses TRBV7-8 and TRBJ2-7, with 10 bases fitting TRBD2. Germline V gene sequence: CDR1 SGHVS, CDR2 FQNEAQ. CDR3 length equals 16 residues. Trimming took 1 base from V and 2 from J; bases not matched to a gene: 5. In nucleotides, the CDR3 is TGTGCCAGCAGCTTAGATCGGCTAGCGGGAGCCTACGAGCAGTACTTC. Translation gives CASSLDRLAGAYEQYF.

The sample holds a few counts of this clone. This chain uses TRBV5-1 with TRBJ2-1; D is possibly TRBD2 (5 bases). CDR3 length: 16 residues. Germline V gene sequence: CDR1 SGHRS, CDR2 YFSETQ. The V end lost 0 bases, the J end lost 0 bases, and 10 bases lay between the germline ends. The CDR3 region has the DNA TGCGCCAGCAGCTTGGCCCCGGGGAGCTCCTACAATGAGCAGTTCTTC. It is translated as CASSLAPGSSYNEQFF.

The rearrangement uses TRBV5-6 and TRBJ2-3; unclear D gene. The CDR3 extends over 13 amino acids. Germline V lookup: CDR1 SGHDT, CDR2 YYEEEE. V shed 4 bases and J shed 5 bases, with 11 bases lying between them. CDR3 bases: TGTGCCAGCAGCCCAATGAGTGGAGATACGCAGTATTTT. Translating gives CASSPMSGDTQYF. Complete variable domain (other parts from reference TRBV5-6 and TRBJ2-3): DAGVTQSPTHLIKTRGQQVTLRCSPKSGHDTVSWYQQALGQGPQFIFQYYEEEERQRGNFPDRFSGHQFPNYSSELNVNALLLGDSALYLCASSPMSGDTQYFGPGTRLTVL.

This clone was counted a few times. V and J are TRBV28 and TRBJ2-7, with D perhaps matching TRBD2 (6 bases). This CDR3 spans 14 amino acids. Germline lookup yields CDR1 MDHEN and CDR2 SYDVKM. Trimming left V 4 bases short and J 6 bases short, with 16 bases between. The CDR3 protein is CASSYLGGTVEQYF. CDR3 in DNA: TGTGCCAGCAGTTACCTCGGGGGTACGGTCGAGCAGTACTTC.

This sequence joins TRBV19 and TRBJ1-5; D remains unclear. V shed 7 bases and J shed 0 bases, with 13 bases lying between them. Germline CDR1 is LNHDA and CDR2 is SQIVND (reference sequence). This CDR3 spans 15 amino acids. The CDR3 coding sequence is TGTGCCAGTATAAAGCGGGAGGGTAGCAATCAGCCCCAGCATTTT. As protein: CASIKREGSNQPQHF.

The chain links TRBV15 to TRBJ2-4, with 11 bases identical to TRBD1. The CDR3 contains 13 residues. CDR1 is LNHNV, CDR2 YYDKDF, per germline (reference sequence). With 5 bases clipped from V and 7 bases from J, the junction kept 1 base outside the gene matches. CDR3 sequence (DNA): TGTGCCACCAGCGGGGACAGGGGGAACATTCAGTACTTC. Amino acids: CATSGDRGNIQYF.

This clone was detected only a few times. This CDR3 reads CASIPGGLPDNEQFF. The CDR3 DNA sequence: TGTGCCAGTATCCCTGGAGGACTACCGGACAATGAGCAGTTCTTC. The gene calls are TRBV19 and TRBJ2-1; a possible D gene is TRBD2 (6 bases). Trimming left V 7 bases short and J 5 bases short, with 18 bases between. CDR3 size: 15 residues. The V gene's germline CDR1 is LNHDA and CDR2 SQIVND (reference sequence).

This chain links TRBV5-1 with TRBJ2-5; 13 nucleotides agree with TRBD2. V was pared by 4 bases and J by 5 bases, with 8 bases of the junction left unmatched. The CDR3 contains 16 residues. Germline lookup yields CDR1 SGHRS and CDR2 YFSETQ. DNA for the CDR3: TGCGCCAGCAGCCGATCTCAACTAGCGGGAGGGGAGACCCAGTACTTC. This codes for CASSRSQLAGGETQYF.

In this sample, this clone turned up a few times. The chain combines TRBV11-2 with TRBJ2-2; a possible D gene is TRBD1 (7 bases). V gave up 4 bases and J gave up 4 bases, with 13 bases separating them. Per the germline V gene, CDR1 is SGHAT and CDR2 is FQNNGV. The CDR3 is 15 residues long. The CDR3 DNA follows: TGTGCCAGCAGCTGGGGGGCAGGGGGCACCGGGGAGCTGTTTTTT. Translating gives CASSWGAGGTGELFF.

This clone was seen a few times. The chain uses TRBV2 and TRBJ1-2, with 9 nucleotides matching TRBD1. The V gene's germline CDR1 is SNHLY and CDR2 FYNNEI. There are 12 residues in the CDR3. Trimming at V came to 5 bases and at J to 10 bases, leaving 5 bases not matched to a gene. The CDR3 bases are TGTGCCAGCAGTCCGGACAGGGGAGACTACACCTTC. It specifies CASSPDRGDYTF.

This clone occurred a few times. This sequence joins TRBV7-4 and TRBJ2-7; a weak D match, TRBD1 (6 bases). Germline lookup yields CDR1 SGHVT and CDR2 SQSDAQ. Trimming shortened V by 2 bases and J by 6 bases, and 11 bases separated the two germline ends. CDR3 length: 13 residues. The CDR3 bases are TGTGCCAGCAGCTTAACAGGGTATGGCGAGCAGTACTTC. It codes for CASSLTGYGEQYF.

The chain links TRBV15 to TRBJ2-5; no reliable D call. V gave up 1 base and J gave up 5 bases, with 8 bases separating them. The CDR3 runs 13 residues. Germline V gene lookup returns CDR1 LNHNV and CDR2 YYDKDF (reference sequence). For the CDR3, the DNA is TGTGCCACCAGCAGAGTCAGGTCGGAGACCCAGTACTTC. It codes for CATSRVRSETQYF.

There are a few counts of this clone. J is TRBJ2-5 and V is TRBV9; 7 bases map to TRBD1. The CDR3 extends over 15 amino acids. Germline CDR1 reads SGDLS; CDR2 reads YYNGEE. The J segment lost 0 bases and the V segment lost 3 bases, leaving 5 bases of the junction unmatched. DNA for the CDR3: TGTGCCAGCAGCGCGTCACAGGGGTACCAAGAGACCCAGTACTTC. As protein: CASSASQGYQETQYF.

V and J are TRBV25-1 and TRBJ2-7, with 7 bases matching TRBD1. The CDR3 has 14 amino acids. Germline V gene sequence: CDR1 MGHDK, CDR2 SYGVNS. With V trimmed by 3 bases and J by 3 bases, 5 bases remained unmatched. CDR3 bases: TGTGCCAGCAGTGAGACAGGGTTCCGCTACGAGCAGTACTTC. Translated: CASSETGFRYEQYF.

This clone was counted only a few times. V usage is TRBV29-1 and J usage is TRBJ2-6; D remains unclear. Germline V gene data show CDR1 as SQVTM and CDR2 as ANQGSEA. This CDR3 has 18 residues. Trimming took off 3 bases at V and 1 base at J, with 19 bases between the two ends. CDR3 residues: CSVDEPPAGWSGANVLTF. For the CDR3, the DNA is TGCAGCGTTGACGAGCCCCCGGCAGGATGGTCTGGGGCCAACGTCCTGACTTTC.

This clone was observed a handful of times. The CDR3, as DNA: TGCGCCAGCAGACTTTCCATTATGAACACTGAAGCTTTCTTT. As protein: CASRLSIMNTEAFF. The chain is built from TRBV5-1 and TRBJ1-1, with D uncertain. Germline-derived CDR1 and CDR2 are SGHRS and YFSETQ. V dropped 5 bases and J dropped 0 bases, with 11 bases sitting between them. The CDR3 covers 14 residues.

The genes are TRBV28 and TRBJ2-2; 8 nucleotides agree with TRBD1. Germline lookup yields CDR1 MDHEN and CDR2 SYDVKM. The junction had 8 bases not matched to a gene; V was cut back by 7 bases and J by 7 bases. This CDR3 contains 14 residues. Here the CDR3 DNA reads TGTGCCAGCATCCCGACCGGGACAGGCGGGGAGCTGTTTTTT. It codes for CASIPTGTGGELFF. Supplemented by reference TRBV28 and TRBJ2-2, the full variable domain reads DVKVTQSSRYLVKRTGEKVFLECVQDMDHENMFWYRQDPGLGLRLIYFSYDVKMKEKGDIPEGYSVSREKKERFSLILESASTNQTSMYLCASIPTGTGGELFFGEGSRLTVL.

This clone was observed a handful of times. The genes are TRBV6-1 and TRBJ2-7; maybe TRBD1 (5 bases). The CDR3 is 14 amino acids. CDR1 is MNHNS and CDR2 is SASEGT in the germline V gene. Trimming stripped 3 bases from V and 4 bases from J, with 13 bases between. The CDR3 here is CASSENSQGYEQYF. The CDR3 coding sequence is TGTGCCAGCAGTGAGAACAGCCAGGGATACGAGCAGTACTTC.

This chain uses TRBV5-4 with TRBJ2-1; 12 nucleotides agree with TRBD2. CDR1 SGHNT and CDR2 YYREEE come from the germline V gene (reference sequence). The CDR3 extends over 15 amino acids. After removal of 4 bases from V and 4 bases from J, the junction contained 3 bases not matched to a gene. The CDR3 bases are TGTGCCAGCAGCCTCGGGACTAGCGGGTACAATGAGCAGTTCTTC. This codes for CASSLGTSGYNEQFF.